Reported below is one T cell receptor beta chain. Antigen: not known. Sequencing was performed with immunoSEQ multiplex PCR; in TCRdb, only in-frame clones are kept and a portion is missing. This sample yields fewer than 20,000 clones, of which around four fifths are seen a single time; around 4.7% belongs to the top ten. The junction had 12 bases not matched to a gene; V was cut back by 4 bases and J by 5 bases. The CDR3 totals 16 residues. Per the germline V gene, CDR1 is SGHRS and CDR2 is YFSETQ. This specimen comes from a study of CD4+ T cells in melanoma. Whole-study findings and limits: A reported correlation linked neoantigen-specific CD4+ T cells to CD8+, macrophage and B cell function.

This receptor was identified in a human donor with melanoma. The chain recombines TRBV5-1 with TRBJ2-1; 7 bases are a match to TRBD1. The sequencing sample was made of cells from a culture (not recorded whether cultured in vitro). In nucleotides, the CDR3 is TGCGCCAGCAGCCGATACGGGACAGCTACTAACAATGAGCAGTTCTTC. It codes for CASSRYGTATNNEQFF.